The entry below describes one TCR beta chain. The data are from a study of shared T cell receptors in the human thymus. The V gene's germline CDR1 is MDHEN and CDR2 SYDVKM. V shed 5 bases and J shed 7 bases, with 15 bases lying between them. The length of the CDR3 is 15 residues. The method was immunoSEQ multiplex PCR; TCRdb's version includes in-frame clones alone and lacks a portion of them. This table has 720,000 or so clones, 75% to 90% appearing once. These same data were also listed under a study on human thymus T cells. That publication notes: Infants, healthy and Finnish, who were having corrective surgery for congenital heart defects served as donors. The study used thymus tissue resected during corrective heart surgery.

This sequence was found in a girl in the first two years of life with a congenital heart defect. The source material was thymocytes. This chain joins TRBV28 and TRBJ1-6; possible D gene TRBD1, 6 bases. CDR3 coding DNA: TGTGCCAGCAGTATGGACAGAGGCACCAATTCACCCCTCCACTTT. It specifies CASSMDRGTNSPLHF.